Listed below are T cell receptor beta chains from one sample, sequenced in a study of cytomegalovirus exposure and HLA in healthy donors. This table comes from immunoSEQ multiplex PCR, and its TCRdb copy is limited to in-frame clones, with some not included. Here the sample table reports around 110,000 clones. Sequenced material: PBMCs. These receptors were obtained from a middle-aged man in good health and CMV-seropositive. The CDR3 runs from the conserved cysteine through the conserved F or W. The D gene is left open where the match is weak.

J gene,D gene,V gene,CDR3 DNA,CDR3 protein
TRBJ2-7,-,TRBV25-1,TGTGCCAGCAGTGAAGGGGGCAGGGCGACCTCCTACGAGCAGTACTTC,CASSEGGRATSYEQYF
TRBJ2-5,-,TRBV5-1,TGCGCCAGCAGCTTGGAACAGGGAAGGGAGACCCAGTACTTC,CASSLEQGRETQYF
TRBJ2-7,TRBD1,TRBV28,TGTGCCAGCCAATGGGACAGGGGGACTTACGAGCAGTACTTC,CASQWDRGTYEQYF
TRBJ2-5,TRBD1,TRBV19,TGTGCCAGTAGCTCGCGGACAGGGCAAGAGACCCAGTACTTC,CASSSRTGQETQYF
TRBJ2-1,-,TRBV4-2,TGTGCCAGCAGCCAGGCTAGATCCTACAATGAGCAGTTCTTC,CASSQARSYNEQFF
TRBJ1-2,TRBD1,TRBV6-1,TGTGCCAGCAGTGGACATCCCGGGACAGGGGACGCTGGCTACACCTTC,CASSGHPGTGDAGYTF
TRBJ2-1,TRBD2,TRBV29-1,TGCAGCGTTGAGGGGACTACGGCGGTCTACAATGAGCAGTTCTTC,CSVEGTTAVYNEQFF
TRBJ2-2,-,TRBV6-5,TGTGCCAGCAGTTACTGGGCAAGCACCGGGGAGCTGTTTTTT,CASSYWASTGELFF
TRBJ2-7,TRBD1,TRBV18,TGTGCCAGCTCACCCGCGACAGGGTCCTACGAGCAGTACTTC,CASSPATGSYEQYF
TRBJ1-1,-,TRBV28,TGTGCCAGCAACCCTCTGGGGCCACGAGCTGAAGCTTTCTTT,CASNPLGPRAEAFF
TRBJ2-3,TRBD2,TRBV28,TGTGCCAGCAGTTTATCCCCAAGCGGGAGGGCCACAGATACGCAGTATTTT,CASSLSPSGRATDTQYF
TRBJ2-2,TRBD1,TRBV13,TGTGCCAGCAGCTCCGCAGGGGGTACCGGGGAGCTGTTTTTT,CASSSAGGTGELFF
TRBJ2-7,-,TRBV2,TGTGCCAGCAGACTAAGCTCCTACGAGCAGTACTTC,CASRLSSYEQYF
TRBJ2-1,-,TRBV11-3,TGTGCCAGCAGCCCGCGGGACTTCAATGAGCAGTTCTTC,CASSPRDFNEQFF
TRBJ1-1,-,TRBV5-4,TGTGCCAGCAGTCCCGTTGACTTCACTGAAGCTTTCTTT,CASSPVDFTEAFF
TRBJ2-1,TRBD2,TRBV7-9,TGTGCCAGCAGCTTAGTGGCGCGGACTAGCGGCAATGAGCAGTTCTTC,CASSLVARTSGNEQFF
TRBJ2-7,-,TRBV9,TGTGCCAGCAGCGCGGGACCCGGGGGCTACGAGCAGTACTTC,CASSAGPGGYEQYF
TRBJ2-3,TRBD2,TRBV5-1,TGCGCCAGCAGCTATCGGACTAGCGGGAGTCGAGATACGCAGTATTTT,CASSYRTSGSRDTQYF
TRBJ2-7,TRBD1,TRBV18,TGTGCCAGCTCACCAAGTCTGGACAGGGCCCTCGAGCAGTACTTC,CASSPSLDRALEQYF
TRBJ1-4,-,TRBV19,TGTGCCAGTAGTATGGGGGGTCGGAACGAAAAACTGTTTTTT,CASSMGGRNEKLFF
TRBJ1-2,TRBD1,TRBV5-1,TGCGCCAGCAGGCCGGCACAGGGGGCGGGTGGCTACACCTTC,CASRPAQGAGGYTF
TRBJ2-1,TRBD2,TRBV7-9,TGTGCCAGCAGCCCAAAGGGACTAGATCACAATGAGCAGTTCTTC,CASSPKGLDHNEQFF
TRBJ2-7,TRBD2,TRBV7-9,TGTGCCAGCAGCTTAGGAACTAGCGGGAGTTACGAGCAGTACTTC,CASSLGTSGSYEQYF
TRBJ2-1,-,TRBV19,TGTGCCAGTAGTGGTCGACAGGTCGTGCAGTTCTTC,CASSGRQVVQFF
TRBJ2-1,-,TRBV21-1,TGTGCCAGCAGCAGGGTCGGACAGTACTCCTACAATGAGCAGTTCTTC,CASSRVGQYSYNEQFF
TRBJ2-7,TRBD2,TRBV7-9,TGTGCCAGCAGCTTACTGGCGGGGGGCGCGTACGAGCAGTACTTC,CASSLLAGGAYEQYF
TRBJ2-7,TRBD1,TRBV6-1,TGTGCCGGACAGACAGGGCAATACGAGCAGTACTTC,CAGQTGQYEQYF
TRBJ1-3,-,TRBV30,TGTGCCTGGACTTCCCGGAGCTCTGGAAACACCATATATTTT,CAWTSRSSGNTIYF
TRBJ2-3,-,TRBV5-5,TGTGCCAGCAGCCGCGAGGTGGGGCGCGTATCCCCAGATACGCAGTATTTT,CASSREVGRVSPDTQYF
TRBJ2-3,TRBD1,TRBV13,TGTGCCAGCAGCCCCCGGACAGGGAGCACAGATACGCAGTATTTT,CASSPRTGSTDTQYF
TRBJ2-2,-,TRBV9,TGTGCCAGCAGCGGAACAGGGCGTTCGGACGGGGAGCTGTTTTTT,CASSGTGRSDGELFF
TRBJ2-3,-,TRBV6-5,TGTGCCAGCAATCGAGGTAACAGGGTCGCAGATACGCAGTATTTT,CASNRGNRVADTQYF
TRBJ1-4,-,TRBV28,TGTGCCAGCACCCGCGGGGGGTTTTTT,CASTRGGFF
TRBJ1-1,-,TRBV28,TGTGCCAGCAGATATTCGCAGGGTAGGATCACTGAAGCTTTCTTT,CASRYSQGRITEAFF
TRBJ2-2,-,TRBV11-1,TGTGCCAGCAGTTACTCCCCCTTATCTGGGGAGCTGTTTTTT,CASSYSPLSGELFF
TRBJ1-5,-,TRBV28,TGTGCCAGCCAGACAGCCCCAGCCCAGCCCCAGCATTTT,CASQTAPAQPQHF
TRBJ2-1,TRBD2,TRBV4-1,TGCGCCAGCAGCTCATTTCCCCCGCTAGCGGGAGGGGGCAATGAGCAGTTCTTC,CASSSFPPLAGGGNEQFF
TRBJ1-2,-,TRBV28,TGTGCCAGCAGCCCCCCCTGGGGGGGTTATGGCTACACCTTC,CASSPPWGGYGYTF
TRBJ1-2,-,TRBV7-9,TGTGCCAGCAGCGGGGGGGGCGGCTCCGAGGTAAACTATGGCTACACCTTC,CASSGGGGSEVNYGYTF
TRBJ1-3,-,TRBV7-2,TGTGCCAGCAGCCTCAGTACTAGCTCTGGAAACACCATATATTTT,CASSLSTSSGNTIYF
TRBJ1-3,TRBD1,TRBV5-4,TGTGCCAGCAGCGGGGACAGGGGTCCCTCTGGAAACACCATATATTTT,CASSGDRGPSGNTIYF
TRBJ2-1,TRBD2,TRBV10-3,TGTGCCATCAGTGGCCCGGGACTAGCGGGAGGAAGTGAGCAGTTCTTC,CAISGPGLAGGSEQFF
TRBJ1-2,-,TRBV2,TGTGCCAGCAGTGACCGGACAGTGCTCGATGGCTACACCTTC,CASSDRTVLDGYTF